This T cell receptor beta chain comes out of a study of siplizumab effects on memory and regulatory T cells. Assaying covered 75,000 to 100,000 TCR templates per sample. Method: immunoSEQ multiplex PCR; TCRdb's copy keeps in-frame clones and lacks some. The top ten clones hold 3.8% of a sample with tens of thousands of clones, approximately 82% of them seen once. Sequencing of unstimulated naive, memory, effector memory and TEMRA subsets was performed in three donor pairs. CDR1 is SGHNT, CDR2 YENEEA, per germline. V lost 3 bases and J lost 4; bases outside the gene matches: 10. This CDR3 is 18 amino acids long. This clone was picked up one time.

The sample taken for sequencing was memory CD4+ T cells sorted from blood. The clonotype was recovered from a human donor in good health. The chain couples TRBV11-3 to TRBJ2-2; 11 bases agree with TRBD2. The CDR3 protein is CASSFHSLAGGFTGELFF. In DNA form, the CDR3 reads TGTGCCAGCAGCTTTCACTCTCTAGCGGGGGGTTTCACCGGGGAGCTGTTTTTT.